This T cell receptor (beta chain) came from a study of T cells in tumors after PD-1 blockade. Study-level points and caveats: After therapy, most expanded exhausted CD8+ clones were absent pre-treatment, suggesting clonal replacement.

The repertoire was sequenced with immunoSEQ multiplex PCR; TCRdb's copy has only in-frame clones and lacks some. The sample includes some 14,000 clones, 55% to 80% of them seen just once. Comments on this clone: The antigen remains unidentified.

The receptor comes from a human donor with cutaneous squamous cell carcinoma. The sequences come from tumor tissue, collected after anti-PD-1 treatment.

The CDR3 sequence is CASSLTDRGRVPQHF. DNA of the CDR3: TGTGCCAGCAGCCTCACGGACAGGGGGCGCGTCCCCCAGCATTTT. V and J are TRBV7-8 and TRBJ1-5; 11 bases are a match to TRBD1. The CDR3 is 15 amino acids. Germline trimming cut 5 bases from V and 10 bases from J; bases unmatched to any gene: 10. CDR1 and CDR2 (germline): SGHVS, FQNEAQ.